These 10 T cell receptor beta chains were sequenced from one sample in a study of blood T cell repertoires in COVID-19. Sequenced by immunoSEQ multiplex PCR; TCRdb stores in-frame clones only, minus some. This table holds approximately 350,000 clones, approximately 90% found once. The sequencing sample was made of peripheral blood. The receptors come from a woman between 18 and 30 years old who had recovered from COVID-19.

The chain links TRBV5-8 to TRBJ2-6, with D possibly matching TRBD1 (5 bases). Germline CDR1 SGHTS, CDR2 YDEGEE. The CDR3 runs 18 residues. Deletions cut 4 bases from V and 2 bases from J, with 19 bases between. CDR3 region: CASSPIVQGVTGANVLTF. The CDR3, as DNA: TGTGCCAGCAGCCCAATAGTTCAAGGGGTAACTGGGGCCAACGTCCTGACTTTC.

The chain has TRBV4-3 and TRBJ2-4, with a possible D match to TRBD2 (5 bases). CDR1 and CDR2 from the germline V gene are LGHNA and YSLEER. The CDR3 consists of 13 residues. With 4 bases removed from V and 8 bases from J, the gap between germline ends came to 12 bases. The CDR3 bases are TGCGCCAGCAGCCCGAGGGCTGGAGACATTCAGTACTTC. Its translation: CASSPRAGDIQYF.

This sequence joins TRBV7-2 and TRBJ1-1; the D gene is possibly TRBD1 (6 bases). The CDR3 totals 14 residues. Germline V gives CDR1 SGHTA, CDR2 FQGNSA. Trimming took off 1 base at V and 4 bases at J, with 10 bases between the two ends. CDR3 region: CASSLGGGGTEAFF. Written as DNA, the CDR3 is TGTGCCAGCAGCTTAGGCGGGGGCGGCACTGAAGCTTTCTTT.

This clone appeared a single time. The chain is built from TRBV10-3 and TRBJ1-4; tentative D call: TRBD1 (6 bases). Per germline, CDR1 ENHRY and CDR2 SYGVKD. V lost 5 bases and J 5 bases, leaving 15 bases between the germline ends. The CDR3 consists of 15 residues. The DNA of the CDR3 is TGTGCCATCAGTACATCAGGGGCCAGAAATGAAAAACTGTTTTTT. It specifies CAISTSGARNEKLFF.

The V call is TRBV12-5, the J call TRBJ2-7; the D gene is possibly TRBD2 (5 bases). CDR1 LGHNT and CDR2 FRNRAP come from the germline V gene. V was trimmed by 7 bases and J by 2 bases, leaving 27 bases between them. CDR3 size: 18 residues. The chain's CDR3 is CASAPTGSDPGETYEQYV. Here the CDR3 DNA reads TGTGCTAGTGCCCCCACCGGTAGCGACCCCGGCGAGACCTACGAGCAGTACGTC.

The rearrangement links TRBV9 to TRBJ2-1; 12 bases are a match to TRBD2. Germline assignment: CDR1 SGDLS and CDR2 YYNGEE. The CDR3 sequence is 16 residues long. J lost 7 bases, V lost 5 bases, and 10 bases had no gene match. The CDR3 spells CASSQTSGRYDNEQFF. The CDR3 region has the DNA TGTGCCAGCAGTCAAACTAGCGGGAGGTACGATAATGAGCAGTTCTTC.

This chain connects TRBV4-3 to TRBJ2-3; 7 nucleotides agree with TRBD1. Losses at the gene ends were 4 bases for V and 4 bases for J; bases not matched to a gene: 5. The CDR3 consists of 14 residues. From germline, CDR1 is LGHNA and CDR2 YSLEER. In DNA form, the CDR3 reads TGCGCCAGCAGCCCCGACAGGGCCGCAGATACGCAGTATTTT. It specifies CASSPDRAADTQYF.

This chain joins TRBV6-5 and TRBJ1-1, with TRBD1 as a possible D gene (5 bases). From germline, CDR1 is MNHEY and CDR2 SVGAGI. This CDR3 is 14 amino acids long. V was pared by 4 bases and J by 5 bases, with 14 bases between. Here the CDR3 reads CASSFRGTGTEAFF. The CDR3 coding sequence is TGTGCCAGCAGTTTCCGGGGGACGGGAACTGAAGCTTTCTTT.

The chain links TRBV11-3 to TRBJ1-1, with 10 bases lining up with TRBD1. With 1 base clipped from V and 5 bases from J, the junction kept 7 bases outside the gene matches. The CDR3 sequence is 16 residues long. From germline, CDR1 is SGHNT and CDR2 YENEEA. CDR3 nucleotides: TGTGCCAGCAGCTTAGCGGGACAGGGGCGAGGGACTGAAGCTTTCTTT. Its protein is CASSLAGQGRGTEAFF.

This sequence joins TRBV6-5 and TRBJ1-4; D might be TRBD1 (5 bases). V dropped 6 bases and J dropped 4 bases, with 15 bases sitting between them. The CDR3 has 15 residues. Germline CDR1 reads MNHEY; CDR2 reads SVGAGI. The CDR3 coding sequence is TGTGCCAGCAGACCGCAAGGGGACTTTAATGAAAAACTGTTTTTT. Its protein product is CASRPQGDFNEKLFF.